The rows below give T cell receptor beta chains drawn from one sample of a study of shared clonotypes between healthy human individuals. The assay was immunoSEQ multiplex PCR, and TCRdb's table has in-frame clones only and misses some. The sample shows about 2,500,000 clones, around nine tenths of them seen only once. The source material was naive CD4+ T cells sorted from blood. The receptors derive from a man aged 18 to 29 in good health. Each CDR3 is given with its conserved first and last residue. Fields, in order: D gene, J gene, V gene, clone size, CDR3 DNA, CDR3 protein. D genes are given only for firm matches. Only part of the rows carry a size: once, few, many, or a class if the clone is expanded.

>NA|TRBJ2-5|TRBV5-6|NA
TGTGCCAGCAGCCCCCTCGCGTGGGGGAGGCAAGAGACCCAGTACTTC
CASSPLAWGRQETQYF
>TRBD1|TRBJ2-1|TRBV5-1|NA
TGCGCCAGCAGCTTGCTGAGACCAGGGGGCTGGAATGAGCAGTTCTTC
CASSLLRPGGWNEQFF
>TRBD1|TRBJ1-1|TRBV19|few
TGTGCCAGTAAAACAGGGGAGGGAATGAACACTGAAGCTTTCTTT
CASKTGEGMNTEAFF
>NA|TRBJ1-6|TRBV6-4|NA
TGTGCCAGCAGTGAGGGCTGGCTGGGGAATTCACCCCTCCACTTT
CASSEGWLGNSPLHF
>NA|TRBJ2-6|TRBV19|NA
TGTGCCAGTAGTATGGGGATTAGCTCTGGGGCCAACGTCCTGACTTTC
CASSMGISSGANVLTF
>NA|TRBJ2-7|TRBV5-1|NA
TGCGCCAGCTCACCCGAAAGGGTTGGCGAGCAGTACTTC
CASSPERVGEQYF
>TRBD1|TRBJ1-5|TRBV28|NA
TGTGCCAGCTTATATACAGGGGGCATTAATCAGCCCCAGCATTTT
CASLYTGGINQPQHF
>NA|TRBJ1-1|TRBV2|NA
TGTGCCAGCAGTGCTTCCGGGGCGAACACTGAAGCTTTCTTT
CASSASGANTEAFF
>TRBD2|TRBJ2-2|TRBV5-5|NA
TGTGCCAGCAGCTTGGTGCGCGGGAGTGGCACCGGGGAGCTGTTTTTT
CASSLVRGSGTGELFF
>TRBD2|TRBJ2-1|TRBV28|NA
TGTGCCAGCAGTCTAATTCGAGAAGCGGGGGAGCAGTTCTTC
CASSLIREAGEQFF
>NA|TRBJ1-1|TRBV4-1|few
TGCGCCAGCAGCCGAAGTACCAACGAAAGGACAGTGAACACTGAAGCTTTCTTT
CASSRSTNERTVNTEAFF
>NA|TRBJ1-1|TRBV21-1|NA
TGTGCCAGCAGCAAGTCGTGTACTGTGAACACTGAAGCTTTCTTT
CASSKSCTVNTEAFF
>NA|TRBJ2-2|TRBV5-1|once
TGCGCCAGCAGCCTAAACACCGGGGAGCTGTTTTTT
CASSLNTGELFF
>NA|TRBJ2-2|TRBV11-3|NA
TGTGCCAGCAGCTTAGACACCGGGGAGCTGTTTTTT
CASSLDTGELFF
>TRBD2|TRBJ2-1|TRBV6-4|NA
TGTGCCAGCAGTGAGGTCCCTCTAGCGGGGGGATACAATGAGCAGTTCTTC
CASSEVPLAGGYNEQFF
>NA|TRBJ1-5|TRBV19|NA
TGTGCCAGTAGTATACTTTCGGATAGCAATCAGCCCCAGCATTTT
CASSILSDSNQPQHF
>NA|TRBJ2-1|TRBV7-9|NA
TGTGCCAGCAGCCTAGCTGGAAGCTCCTACAATGAGCAGTTCTTC
CASSLAGSSYNEQFF
>NA|TRBJ2-6|TRBV28|NA
TGTGCCAGCAGATCGAGACAGGACTCCTATACTGGGGCCAACGTCCTGACTTTC
CASRSRQDSYTGANVLTF
>NA|TRBJ2-2|TRBV19|once
TGTGCCAGTACCCCACAGGGTATGACCGGGGAGCTGTTTTTT
CASTPQGMTGELFF
>NA|TRBJ2-3|TRBV6-4|NA
TGTGCCAGCAGTGACAGGGGGGACCTAGATACGCAGTATTTT
CASSDRGDLDTQYF
>TRBD1|TRBJ1-2|TRBV7-8|NA
TGTGCCAGCAGCTCGAGACAGGGGGGTGAATGGGGCTACACCTTC
CASSSRQGGEWGYTF
>NA|TRBJ2-7|TRBV7-9|once
TGTGCCAGCAGCTTAGTTCCTTCCTACGAGCAGTACTTC
CASSLVPSYEQYF
>TRBD2|TRBJ2-7|TRBV6-5|NA
TGTGCCAGCAGTCTAGCGGGAGGGCGGGTCGAGCAGTACTTC
CASSLAGGRVEQYF
>NA|TRBJ2-4|TRBV11-2|NA
TGTGCCAGCAGCTTAGATCAGGCGGTTAACATTCAGTACTTC
CASSLDQAVNIQYF
>NA|TRBJ1-6|TRBV6-6|NA
TGTGCCATCCTTAAGAGGTTTAATTCACCCCTCCACTTT
CAILKRFNSPLHF
>NA|TRBJ1-1|TRBV6-5|NA
TGTGCCAGCAGTTACTCGAAAGGGAACACTGAAGCTTTCTTT
CASSYSKGNTEAFF
>TRBD2|TRBJ2-1|TRBV9|NA
TGTGCCAGCAGCGTCTTGGCTAGCGGAAGAGTTTACAATGAGCAGTTCTTC
CASSVLASGRVYNEQFF
>NA|TRBJ2-1|TRBV5-1|NA
TGCGCCAGCAGCTTAGATCTAGCCCTAGTTGAGCAGTTCTTC
CASSLDLALVEQFF
>TRBD2|TRBJ2-3|TRBV7-6|NA
TGTGCCAGCAGCTCCAAGCGGGAGGGAACCTCAGATACGCAGTATTTT
CASSSKREGTSDTQYF
>NA|TRBJ1-3|TRBV5-1|NA
TGCGCCAGCAGCCAAACCACAGGGATCTCTGGAAACACCATATATTTT
CASSQTTGISGNTIYF
>NA|TRBJ1-2|TRBV6-5|NA
TGTGCCAGCAGTTACGGGGATTACTATGGCTACACCTTC
CASSYGDYYGYTF
>TRBD1|TRBJ2-1|TRBV25-1|NA
TGTGCCAGCAGTGAAGGAGGGACAGGGGACAATGAGCAGTTCTTC
CASSEGGTGDNEQFF
>NA|TRBJ2-7|TRBV7-2|NA
TGTGCCAGCAGCTTAGCTAGCGCCATCTACGAGCAGTACTTC
CASSLASAIYEQYF
>TRBD2|TRBJ2-1|TRBV28|NA
TGTGCCAGCAGTTTACCCGGGACTAGCTTCAATGAGCAGTTCTTC
CASSLPGTSFNEQFF
>NA|TRBJ1-6|TRBV19|NA
TGTGCCAGTAGTATTAGCACGGTATCCTATAATTCACCCCTCCACTTT
CASSISTVSYNSPLHF
>NA|TRBJ2-2|TRBV7-2|NA
TGTGCCAGCAGCTTGACGGGGGGCCCGAACACCGGGGAGCTGTTTTTT
CASSLTGGPNTGELFF
>TRBD1|TRBJ1-4|TRBV29-1|NA
TGCAGCGCCGCGGACAGGGTGAATGAAAAACTGTTTTTT
CSAADRVNEKLFF
>NA|TRBJ1-2|TRBV2|NA
TGTGCCAGCAGTGAAGGGGGATATGGCTACACCTTC
CASSEGGYGYTF
>NA|TRBJ2-7|TRBV6-5|NA
TGTGCCAGCAGTTTAGACCATAGTTCCTCCTACGAGCAGTACTTC
CASSLDHSSSYEQYF
>TRBD1|TRBJ2-5|TRBV5-1|NA
TGCGCCAGCAGCTTGGGGCAGCAGGGGGCTTGGGAGACCCAGTACTTC
CASSLGQQGAWETQYF
>NA|TRBJ1-5|TRBV30|NA
TGTGCCGGGGGACGGAACAATCAGCCCCAGCATTTT
CAGGRNNQPQHF
>TRBD1|TRBJ1-1|TRBV5-1|NA
TGCGCCAGCAGCCGAGGGGACAGAGAAAACACTGAAGCTTTCTTT
CASSRGDRENTEAFF
>NA|TRBJ2-3|TRBV5-5|NA
TGTGCCAGCAGCACCTCTAGCGAAGGCACAGATACGCAGTATTTT
CASSTSSEGTDTQYF
>NA|TRBJ2-1|TRBV29-1|NA
TGCAGCGCTGGGACATTTTACAATGAGCAGTTCTTC
CSAGTFYNEQFF
>NA|TRBJ2-7|TRBV19|once
TGTGCCAGTAGCTCGTCATACGAGCAGTACTTC
CASSSSYEQYF
>NA|TRBJ2-5|TRBV7-2|NA
TGTGCCAGCAGCAGCTACCGGGCCTCAGAGACCCAGTACTTC
CASSSYRASETQYF
>NA|TRBJ1-2|TRBV5-1|NA
TGCGCCAGCAGCTTGGGCGAGGGGGTTTTTGGCTACACCTTC
CASSLGEGVFGYTF
>TRBD2|TRBJ2-7|TRBV6-5|NA
TGTGCCAGCAGTCGTCGGGGGGACTACGAGCAGTACTTC
CASSRRGDYEQYF
>NA|TRBJ2-1|TRBV5-6|NA
TGTGCCAGCAGCATGACAATAGGGCATGTCAATGAGCAGTTCTTC
CASSMTIGHVNEQFF